A single sample is the source of the 21 T cell receptor beta chains below, sequenced in a study of T cell repertoires in cytomegalovirus infection. These receptors' antigens are unknown. TCRdb re-called the reads through MiXCR, storing one row per CDR3 protein. This repertoire shows about 700,000 distinct CDR3 sequences, 30% to 40% found once; its top ten account for about 20%. Sequences were derived from cultured PBMCs, sampled from culture after CMV antigen stimulation. Receptor source: a human donor in good health (CMV status not recorded). Some clones in this sample may be carry-over from other donors' samples.

The chain links TRBV19 to TRBJ2-7; TRBD2 agrees at 7 bases. The CDR3 extends over 14 amino acids. Germline V gives CDR1 LNHDA, CDR2 SQIVND (reference sequence). The V segment lost 2 bases and the J segment 6 bases; nucleotides outside the gene matches: 7. The CDR3 sequence: CASSILAAAGEQYF. The CDR3 region has the DNA TGTGCCAGTAGTATACTAGCGGCGGCCGGCGAGCAGTACTTC.

This clonotype appeared a few times. This rearrangement joins TRBV20-1 to TRBJ2-7; D remains ambiguous. V lost 0 bases and J lost 2, with 11 bases in between. Germline-derived CDR1 and CDR2 are DFQATT and SNEGSKA (reference sequence). This CDR3 is built from 14 residues. The DNA for the CDR3 is TGCAGTGCTAGAGATTATAGGACCCCCTACGAGCAGTACTTC. It translates to CSARDYRTPYEQYF.

This clonotype was counted a few times. The gene calls are TRBV7-9 and TRBJ1-4, with D hard to call. The CDR3 totals 16 residues. Trimming left V 4 bases short and J 2 bases short, with 14 bases between. Per the germline V gene, CDR1 is SEHNR and CDR2 is FQNEAQ (reference sequence). Written as DNA, the CDR3 is TGTGCCAGCAGCTCCTACCCTACTGGGACTAATGAAAAACTGTTTTTT. It encodes CASSSYPTGTNEKLFF.

J is TRBJ2-7 and V is TRBV6-6; 11 bases line up with TRBD2. CDR3 length: 15 residues. Trimming removed 4 bases from V and 6 bases from J; junction bases left unmatched: 8. CDR1 MNHNY and CDR2 SVGAGI come from the germline V gene (reference sequence). This CDR3 is CASSSYSGRALEQYF. CDR3 sequence (DNA): TGTGCCAGCAGTTCATATAGCGGGAGGGCACTCGAGCAGTACTTC.

The genes are TRBV4-1 and TRBJ1-4, with TRBD1 identical over 9 bases. The germline CDR1 and CDR2 sequences are MGHRA and YSYEKL. V was clipped by 0 bases and J by 6 bases; unmatched bases: 5. The CDR3 totals 16 residues. In nucleotides, the CDR3 is TGCGCCAGCAGCCAAGATGCCCGGACAGGGGATGAAAAACTGTTTTTT. Translated: CASSQDARTGDEKLFF.

The rearrangement uses TRBV12-3 or TRBV12-4 and TRBJ2-6; perhaps TRBD1 as D (6 bases). The V and J ends lost 7 bases and 8 bases respectively, with 9 bases between them. The CDR3 has 12 residues. This CDR3 is CASTQGPNVLTF. The CDR3 DNA reads as TGTGCCAGCACTCAGGGGCCCAACGTCCTGACTTTC.

This clonotype was seen ten or more times. Written as DNA, the CDR3 is TGTGCCAGCAGCGCCAGGGGTTACACCGGGGAGCTGTTTTTT. This codes for CASSARGYTGELFF. V is TRBV7-8 and J is TRBJ2-2; D possibly corresponds to TRBD1 (6 bases). The CDR3 runs 14 residues. V was trimmed by 5 bases and J by 3 bases, leaving 10 bases between them. Germline-derived CDR1 and CDR2 are SGHVS and FQNEAQ. Variable domain in full (rest from reference TRBV7-8 and TRBJ2-2): GAGVSQSPRYKVAKRGQDVALRCDPISGHVSLFWYQQALGQGPEFLTYFQNEAQLDKSGLPSDRFFAERPEGSVSTLKIQRTQQEDSAVYLCASSARGYTGELFFGEGSRLTVL.

The V gene is TRBV6-2 or TRBV6-3, the J gene TRBJ1-2, with unresolved D. CDR1 is MNHEY, CDR2 SVGEGT, per germline. The CDR3 totals 12 residues. V lost 2 bases and J 5 bases, leaving 6 bases between the germline ends. As DNA, the CDR3 is TGTGCCAGCAGTTACGAGCTTTATGGCTACACCTTC. This sequence encodes CASSYELYGYTF.

CDR3 coding DNA: TGTGCCACCAGACGGGACAGGTGGGAAGAGACCCAGTACTTC. It translates to CATRRDRWEETQYF. The gene calls are TRBV15 and TRBJ2-5; 8 bases match TRBD1. The length of the CDR3 is 14 residues. Germline V gene lookup returns CDR1 LNHNV and CDR2 YYDKDF (reference sequence). J was trimmed by 3 bases and V by 6 bases; bases with no gene match: 6.

This clonotype came up a few times. V gene TRBV28 combines with J gene TRBJ1-2; D might be TRBD1 (5 bases). CDR3 size: 14 residues. With 10 bases removed from V and 5 bases from J, the gap between germline ends came to 20 bases. Germline loops: CDR1 MDHEN, CDR2 SYDVKM. CDR3 sequence: CATQTAPRGYGYTF. CDR3 DNA sequence: TGTGCCACCCAGACAGCCCCACGCGGATATGGCTACACCTTC.

This clonotype came up a few times. The CDR3 spells CASSLMRGQGAKETQYF. The CDR3 DNA follows: TGTGCCAGCAGCTTAATGCGGGGACAGGGGGCCAAAGAGACCCAGTACTTC. The J gene is TRBJ2-5, the V gene TRBV11-1; 12 bases are shared with TRBD1. Trimming cost V 2 bases and J 3 bases; bases outside gene matches: 7. The CDR3 extends over 17 amino acids. Germline V gene data show CDR1 as SGHAT and CDR2 as FQDESV (reference sequence).

The chain is built from TRBV12-3 or TRBV12-4 and TRBJ2-1; 10 bases line up with TRBD2. Trimming cost V 4 bases and J 15 bases; bases outside gene matches: 9. CDR3 length equals 13 residues. The CDR3 nucleotides read TGTGCCAGCAGTTCTAGCGGGAGTTTCCTACGGTTCTTC. This sequence encodes CASSSSGSFLRFF.

V usage is TRBV7-9 and J usage is TRBJ2-5; D unclear. Germline-derived CDR1 and CDR2 are SEHNR and FQNEAQ (reference sequence). The CDR3 consists of 14 residues. V was pared by 2 bases and J by 1 base, with 8 bases between. CDR3 DNA sequence: TGTGCCAGCAGCTTATCTCCCAGCCAAGAGACCCAGTACTTC. Translation gives CASSLSPSQETQYF. Full variable domain (outside the CDR3, taken from reference TRBV7-9 and TRBJ2-5): DTGVSQNPRHKITKRGQNVTFRCDPISEHNRLYWYRQTLGQGPEFLTYFQNEAQLEKSRLLSDRFSAERPKGSFSTLEIQRTEQGDSAMYLCASSLSPSQETQYFGPGTRLLVL.

This clonotype came up a few times. This sequence joins TRBV7-2 and TRBJ1-2, with a weak D call TRBD1 (5 bases). The V and J ends lost 5 bases and 3 bases respectively, with 13 bases between them. The CDR3 runs 14 residues. Per the germline V gene, CDR1 is SGHTA and CDR2 is FQGNSA. The CDR3 DNA reads as TGTGCCAGCAGCCCCCGGATAGGGGACTATGGCTACACCTTC. Protein: CASSPRIGDYGYTF. The full variable domain, completed using reference TRBV7-2 and TRBJ1-2, is GAGVSQSPSNKVTEKGKDVELRCDPISGHTALYWYRQSLGQGLEFLIYFQGNSAPDKSGLPSDRFSAERTGGSVSTLTIQRTQQEDSAVYLCASSPRIGDYGYTFGSGTRLTVV.

This clonotype was seen ten or more times. The chain couples TRBV7-2 to TRBJ2-1; tentative D call: TRBD2 (6 bases). The CDR3 covers 15 residues. Germline CDR1 and CDR2: SGHTA and FQGNSA. The V end was cut by 2 bases, the J end by 8 bases, with 16 bases between. This CDR3 is CASSLSLAWLDEQFF. CDR3 coding DNA: TGTGCCAGCAGCTTATCCCTAGCGTGGTTGGATGAGCAGTTCTTC.

This clonotype came up many times. Here the CDR3 reads CASSHTGDEQFF. CDR3 DNA: TGTGCCAGCAGCCATACAGGGGACGAGCAGTTCTTC. The chain combines TRBV6-1 with TRBJ2-1; 7 bases map to TRBD1. The CDR3 loop spans 12 amino acids. The V and J ends lost 6 bases and 10 bases, in that order; junction bases with no gene match: 6. Germline CDR1 MNHNS, CDR2 SASEGT.

In its sample, this clonotype was seen a few times. This chain uses TRBV7-6 with TRBJ2-1; no clear D. Germline lookup yields CDR1 SGHVS and CDR2 FNYEAQ. Deletions cut 5 bases from V and 0 bases from J, with 8 bases between. The CDR3 consists of 14 residues. The CDR3 coding sequence is TGTGCCAGCAGCCCTCTCGTCTCCTACAATGAGCAGTTCTTC. It encodes CASSPLVSYNEQFF.

This chain joins TRBV5-4 and TRBJ2-7; TRBD1 matches 8 bases. The V gene end was trimmed by 1 base and the J gene end by 2 bases; junction bases not matched to a gene: 8. CDR1 is SGHNT and CDR2 is YYREEE in the germline V gene (reference sequence). This CDR3 is 16 amino acids long. CDR3 protein: CASSLKSGQATYEQYF. DNA of the CDR3: TGTGCCAGCAGCTTGAAATCGGGACAGGCTACCTACGAGCAGTACTTC.

The chain recombines TRBV18 with TRBJ2-4; D possibly corresponds to TRBD2 (5 bases). CDR1 KGHSH and CDR2 LQKENI come from the germline V gene. V was clipped by 3 bases and J by 0 bases, with 12 bases between them. The CDR3 loop spans 16 amino acids. This CDR3 reads CASSPRGPLAKNIQYF. The CDR3 DNA reads as TGTGCCAGCTCACCTCGGGGTCCCTTAGCCAAAAACATTCAGTACTTC.

The genes are TRBV27 and TRBJ1-4, with a tentative D call TRBD1 (6 bases). The CDR3 spans 16 residues. Germline loops: CDR1 MNHEY, CDR2 SMNVEV (reference sequence). V was pared by 8 bases and J by 0 bases, with 16 bases between. CDR3 loop: CASYATGGSTNEKLFF. CDR3 nucleotides: TGTGCCAGCTATGCAACCGGGGGCTCAACTAATGAAAAACTGTTTTTT.

J is TRBJ2-7 and V is TRBV7-8; D gene uncertain. In germline, CDR1 is SGHVS, CDR2 FQNEAQ. The ends were cut back, 4 bases at V and 8 bases at J, with 3 bases in the middle. This CDR3 has 9 amino acids. The chain's CDR3 is CASSSQQYF. DNA of the CDR3: TGTGCCAGCAGCTCCCAGCAGTACTTC.